One and the same sample provided the 10 T cell receptor beta chains below, sequenced in a study of cytomegalovirus exposure and HLA in healthy donors. The PCR ran on 60 Vbeta and 13 Jbeta primers. TCRdb's copy holds only in-frame clones and misses some; the assay was immunoSEQ multiplex PCR. Among about 100,000 clones listed, about four fifths were seen once. The sequenced sample consisted of PBMCs. These receptors originate from a woman in her thirties or forties in good health and CMV-seronegative.

V and J are TRBV19 and TRBJ2-1; tentatively, D is TRBD1 (6 bases). The CDR3 loop spans 15 amino acids. V dropped 2 bases and J dropped 2 bases, with 10 bases sitting between them. From germline, CDR1 is LNHDA and CDR2 SQIVND (reference sequence). CDR3 DNA sequence: TGTGCCAGTAGTATAAACACAGGGACCTACAATGAGCAGTTCTTC. Translated: CASSINTGTYNEQFF.

V is TRBV6-5 and J is TRBJ1-1, with D perhaps TRBD1 (5 bases). The CDR3 extends over 14 amino acids. The V end was cut by 2 bases, the J end by 1 base, with 8 bases between. In germline, CDR1 is MNHEY, CDR2 SVGAGI. The CDR3 sequence: CASSYRGQNTEAFF. In DNA, the CDR3 is TGTGCCAGCAGTTACCGCGGACAGAACACTGAAGCTTTCTTT.

V is TRBV4-2 and J is TRBJ2-1; 13 bases agree with TRBD2. The V segment lost 0 bases and the J segment 6 bases; nucleotides outside the gene matches: 8. This CDR3 has 18 residues. Germline V gene sequence: CDR1 LGHNA, CDR2 YNFKEQ. CDR3 in DNA: TGTGCCAGCAGCCAAGATCGCCAACTAGCGGGAGGGCCCAATGAGCAGTTCTTC. It translates to CASSQDRQLAGGPNEQFF.

The rearrangement joins TRBV9 to TRBJ2-7; D is possibly TRBD1 (5 bases). CDR1 is SGDLS, CDR2 YYNGEE, per germline. V was clipped by 0 bases and J by 0 bases, with 7 bases between them. This CDR3 has 14 residues. The CDR3: CASSVDRGSYEQYF. In nucleotides, the CDR3 is TGTGCCAGCAGCGTAGATAGGGGCTCCTACGAGCAGTACTTC.

This clone was detected only a few times. V and J are TRBV18 and TRBJ2-5; TRBD1 might be the D (5 bases). The CDR3 consists of 13 residues. The V and J ends lost 6 bases and 3 bases respectively, with 11 bases between them. Per the germline V gene, CDR1 is KGHSH and CDR2 is LQKENI. CDR3 amino acids: CASSRVMEETQYF. The CDR3 DNA sequence: TGTGCCAGCTCCAGGGTAATGGAAGAGACCCAGTACTTC. Combining the CDR3 with reference TRBV18 and TRBJ2-5 gives the whole variable domain NAGVMQNPRHLVRRRGQEARLRCSPMKGHSHVYWYRQLPEEGLKFMVYLQKENIIDESGMPKERFSAEFPKEGPSILRIQQVVRGDSAAYFCASSRVMEETQYFGPGTRLLVL.

V usage is TRBV19 and J usage is TRBJ2-7; D perhaps matches TRBD1 (6 bases). Trimming pared 5 bases from V and 3 bases from J, leaving 14 bases between. The CDR3 is 14 amino acids. Germline V gives CDR1 LNHDA, CDR2 SQIVND (reference sequence). CDR3 nucleotides: TGTGCCAGTAGTCCCAGGACAGAGAACTACGAGCAGTACTTC. Protein product: CASSPRTENYEQYF.

The rearrangement links TRBV5-1 to TRBJ1-4; maybe TRBD1 (6 bases). V lost 4 bases and J lost 1, with 14 bases in between. This CDR3 spans 16 amino acids. Germline V CDR1 and CDR2: SGHRS, YFSETQ. The CDR3: CASSIRTVETNEKLFF. In DNA form, the CDR3 reads TGCGCCAGCAGCATTAGGACAGTTGAAACTAATGAAAAACTGTTTTTT.

This clone was detected a few times. The CDR3 here is CASSSEGRVYEQYF. CDR3 bases: TGCGCCAGCAGCTCGGAGGGTAGGGTATACGAGCAGTACTTC. The V and J genes are TRBV5-1 and TRBJ2-7; the D gene is possibly TRBD2 (6 bases). Germline V CDR1 and CDR2: SGHRS, YFSETQ. The CDR3 runs to 14 residues. The V gene lost 3 bases and the J gene lost 4 bases, with 14 bases spanning the gap.

This rearrangement joins TRBV15 to TRBJ1-2, with D tentatively TRBD1 (6 bases). From germline, CDR1 is LNHNV and CDR2 YYDKDF (reference sequence). V lost 5 bases and J 4 bases, leaving 14 bases between the germline ends. This CDR3 comprises 14 residues. CDR3 nucleotides: TGTGCCACCAGCCTCCGGGACAAAAGCTATGGCTACACCTTC. Residues: CATSLRDKSYGYTF.

The table lists this clone with a few counts. The chain combines TRBV5-1 with TRBJ1-5; D is perhaps TRBD1 (6 bases). Trimming stripped 4 bases from V and 4 bases from J, with 12 bases between. The CDR3 totals 14 residues. CDR1 and CDR2 from the germline V gene are SGHRS and YFSETQ. The CDR3 bases are TGCGCCAGCAGCCCCGGACAGTCAAATCAGCCCCAGCATTTT. Its protein is CASSPGQSNQPQHF.